This paragraph reports one T cell receptor beta chain. Some clones are missing from TCRdb's copy, which holds only in-frame ones; the method was immunoSEQ multiplex PCR. This sample has about 250,000 clones; approximately 86% occur once, and the top ten carry 1.5% to 2%. The record originates from a study of blood T cell repertoires in COVID-19. Germline CDR1 SGHTA, CDR2 FQGNSA. The CDR3 loop spans 15 amino acids. The V end lost 5 bases, the J end lost 2 bases, and 16 bases lay between the germline ends. Sequencing was done on a sample of peripheral blood. The source of this sequence is a woman aged 55-75 years who had recovered from COVID-19. This chain links TRBV7-2 with TRBJ2-7, with D possibly matching TRBD2 (7 bases). This CDR3 is CASSRGAVGPYEQYF. The CDR3 DNA follows: TGTGCCAGCAGCCGGGGGGCAGTCGGTCCCTACGAGCAGTACTTC.